This entry lists 24 T cell receptor beta chains sequenced from one sample in a study of T cells after yellow fever vaccination. TCRdb processed the 5' RACE reads anew with MiXCR; each CDR3 protein has one entry. The table shows approximately 550,000 distinct CDR3 sequences, with roughly 12% occurring only once. The sequencing here drew on PBMCs, taken on the day of the yellow fever booster vaccination. Receptor source: a man aged 30-40 years who received the YFV17D yellow fever vaccine.

This clonotype was observed a few times. J is TRBJ2-5 and V is TRBV12-3 or TRBV12-4, with 13 bases identical to TRBD2. The CDR3 consists of 19 residues. After removal of 6 bases from V and 4 bases from J, the junction contained 17 bases not matched to a gene. Here the CDR3 DNA reads TGTGCCAGCAGCCCTCCCTGGACTAGCGGGAGCCCCCTCCGAGAGACCCAGTACTTC. Translated, it gives CASSPPWTSGSPLRETQYF.

The chain recombines TRBV7-2 with TRBJ2-1; D possibly corresponds to TRBD2 (6 bases). This CDR3 is built from 13 residues. Germline CDR1 is SGHTA and CDR2 is FQGNSA. Deletions cut 7 bases from V and 5 bases from J, with 12 bases between. CDR3 sequence reads: CASKSWGDNEQFF. The CDR3, as DNA: TGTGCCAGCAAATCTTGGGGGGACAATGAGCAGTTCTTC.

The chain is built from TRBV4-2 and TRBJ2-1; 7 bases are shared with TRBD2. Germline lookup yields CDR1 LGHNA and CDR2 YNFKEQ. Unmatched junction bases numbered 10, after V lost 0 bases and J lost 8 bases. The CDR3 runs 16 residues. The CDR3 nucleotides are TGTGCCAGCAGCCAAGAGCGGGGCGGGAGTGCCTATGAGCAGTTCTTC. It is translated as CASSQERGGSAYEQFF.

The chain employs TRBV10-1 and TRBJ2-7; 14 bases line up with TRBD2. Losses at the gene ends were 1 base for V and 6 bases for J; bases not matched to a gene: 11. There are 18 residues in the CDR3. Germline-derived CDR1 and CDR2 are WNHNN and SYGVQD (reference sequence). CDR3 coding DNA: TGCGCCAGCAGTGAGTTTGGACTAGCGGGAGGACCAGAGAGCGAGCAGTACTTC. Protein: CASSEFGLAGGPESEQYF.

This clonotype was recorded a few times. V gene TRBV9 combines with J gene TRBJ2-2; tentative D call: TRBD2 (6 bases). The CDR3 loop spans 15 amino acids. V was trimmed by 0 bases and J by 6 bases, leaving 12 bases between them. Germline lookup yields CDR1 SGDLS and CDR2 YYNGEE. The CDR3 reads CASSVEGGRPGELFF. The CDR3 nucleotides are TGTGCCAGCAGCGTAGAAGGAGGGCGCCCCGGGGAGCTGTTTTTT.

As concerns this clonotype: Lacking the conserved final phenylalanine or tryptophan, this CDR3 likely reflects a read error. This chain connects TRBV29-1 to TRBJ2-2, with D perhaps assigned TRBD1 or TRBD2 (6 bases each). Germline V lookup: CDR1 SQVTM, CDR2 ANQGSEA. Deletions cut 4 bases from V and 5 bases from J, with 11 bases between. The CDR3 runs to 13 residues. CDR3 residues: CSVGGARTGELFL. The CDR3 DNA reads as TGCAGCGTTGGGGGGGCGCGGACCGGGGAGCTGTTTTTG.

This clonotype has just one count. This chain connects TRBV15 to TRBJ1-4; no firm D call. The CDR3 length is 16 residues. From germline, CDR1 is LNHNV and CDR2 YYDKDF (reference sequence). V lost 2 bases, J lost 2 bases, and 12 bases lay in between. Written as DNA, the CDR3 is TGTGCCACCAGCAGATCCCGGCGAAGCACTAATGAAAAACTGTTTTTT. Translated: CATSRSRRSTNEKLFF.

The rearrangement links TRBV6-2 or TRBV6-3 to TRBJ2-1; possible D gene TRBD2, 5 bases. Trimming pared 2 bases from V and 8 bases from J, leaving 10 bases between. Germline assignment: CDR1 MNHEY and CDR2 SVGEGT. CDR3 size: 13 residues. The CDR3 here is CASSYGELDEQFF. CDR3 bases: TGTGCCAGCAGTTACGGGGAGTTGGATGAGCAGTTCTTC.

This clonotype was seen a handful of times. V gene TRBV20-1 combines with J gene TRBJ2-7; TRBD2 matches 10 bases. The J segment lost 3 bases and the V segment lost 3 bases, leaving 5 bases of the junction unmatched. Germline V gene lookup returns CDR1 DFQATT and CDR2 SNEGSKA (reference sequence). The CDR3 consists of 14 residues. The CDR3 sequence is CSASRVAGGYEQYF. Written as DNA, the CDR3 is TGCAGTGCTAGTCGAGTAGCGGGAGGCTACGAGCAGTACTTC.

The sample holds many counts of this clonotype. The chain recombines TRBV7-2 with TRBJ2-7; TRBD2 aligns across 14 bases. The CDR3 has 15 amino acids. CDR1 is SGHTA, CDR2 FQGNSA, per germline. Trimming took 5 bases from V and 4 from J; bases not matched to a gene: 4. The CDR3 bases are TGTGCCAGCAGCGGACGGACTAGCGGGGGGTACGAGCAGTACTTC. It is translated as CASSGRTSGGYEQYF.

The sample holds many counts of this clonotype. The chain carries TRBV7-2 and TRBJ2-7, with TRBD1 matching 8 bases. There are 14 residues in the CDR3. Trimming at V came to 5 bases and at J to 1 base, leaving 4 bases not matched to a gene. Per the germline V gene, CDR1 is SGHTA and CDR2 is FQGNSA. CDR3 DNA: TGTGCCAGCAGCCGGACAGGGATTTCCTACGAGCAGTACTTC. Protein: CASSRTGISYEQYF.

This clonotype was picked up a small number of times. This chain links TRBV7-2 with TRBJ2-1, with D uncertain. This CDR3 has 16 residues. V was shortened by 0 bases and J by 0 bases, with 9 bases between the two germline ends. Germline CDR1 SGHTA, CDR2 FQGNSA. The CDR3 DNA sequence: TGTGCCAGCAGCTTAGCCGGAACCAGCTCCTACAATGAGCAGTTCTTC. Amino acid sequence: CASSLAGTSSYNEQFF.

In this sample, this clonotype turned up a few times. The chain combines TRBV7-8 with TRBJ2-2; unclear D gene. The CDR3 extends over 15 amino acids. Germline V gene lookup returns CDR1 SGHVS and CDR2 FQNEAQ. V was shortened by 2 bases and J by 0 bases, with 7 bases between the two germline ends. Written as DNA, the CDR3 is TGTGCCAGCAGCTTACACGGAGCGAACACCGGGGAGCTGTTTTTT. Translation: CASSLHGANTGELFF. Full variable domain (missing parts from reference TRBV7-8 and TRBJ2-2): GAGVSQSPRYKVAKRGQDVALRCDPISGHVSLFWYQQALGQGPEFLTYFQNEAQLDKSGLPSDRFFAERPEGSVSTLKIQRTQQEDSAVYLCASSLHGANTGELFFGEGSRLTVL.

The table lists this clonotype with a few counts. The chain has TRBV11-2 and TRBJ2-3; 11 nucleotides agree with TRBD1. Germline V gene sequence: CDR1 SGHAT, CDR2 FQNNGV. With V trimmed by 0 bases and J by 3 bases, 5 bases remained unmatched. This CDR3 contains 17 residues. The CDR3 coding sequence is TGTGCCAGCAGCTTAGAGGGACAGGGGGTGGGAACAGATACGCAGTATTTT. It is translated as CASSLEGQGVGTDTQYF.

This clonotype was found many times. Relative to the germline gene, one junction end is altered; a read error may explain this. The chain uses TRBV5-1 and TRBJ2-3, with a tentative D call TRBD2 (6 bases). Germline-derived CDR1 and CDR2 are SGHRS and YFSETQ. This CDR3 spans 15 amino acids. CDR3: CASSLGSGSTDTQYF. CDR3 coding DNA: TGTGCCAGCAGCTTAGGGAGCGGGAGCACAGATACGCAGTATTTT.

The gene calls are TRBV20-1 and TRBJ1-4, with no clear D. Trimming pared 1 base from V and 4 bases from J, leaving 10 bases between. Germline V gives CDR1 DFQATT, CDR2 SNEGSKA (reference sequence). The CDR3 spans 14 residues. CDR3: CSARGSGNNEKLFF. Here the CDR3 DNA reads TGCAGTGCTAGAGGGTCTGGAAATAATGAAAAACTGTTTTTT.

This clonotype was detected a few times. V is TRBV7-9 and J is TRBJ1-2; D is ambiguous. The CDR3 contains 11 residues. Germline V gene sequence: CDR1 SEHNR, CDR2 FQNEAQ (reference sequence). The V end was cut by 5 bases, the J end by 5 bases, with 6 bases between. Here the CDR3 DNA reads TGTGCCAGCAGCCCTTGGTATGGCTACACCTTC. It specifies CASSPWYGYTF. The full variable domain, in which reference TRBV7-9 and TRBJ1-2 provide the parts outside the CDR3, is DTGVSQNPRHKITKRGQNVTFRCDPISEHNRLYWYRQTLGQGPEFLTYFQNEAQLEKSRLLSDRFSAERPKGSFSTLEIQRTEQGDSAMYLCASSPWYGYTFGSGTRLTVV.

V and J are TRBV5-1 and TRBJ2-5; D is perhaps TRBD1 (6 bases). The V end lost 4 bases, the J end lost 0 bases, and 13 bases lay between the germline ends. Germline V lookup: CDR1 SGHRS, CDR2 YFSETQ. The CDR3 runs to 15 residues. DNA for the CDR3: TGCGCCAGCAGCCAACAGGGACGGGACCAAGAGACCCAGTACTTC. Amino acid sequence: CASSQQGRDQETQYF.

In this sample, this clonotype turned up a few times. CDR3 DNA: TGTGCCAGCAGCTTGGGTTGGAGCACTGAAGCTTTCTTT. It is translated as CASSLGWSTEAFF. This chain links TRBV5-5 with TRBJ1-1, with D hard to call. The CDR3 is 13 residues long. Germline V lookup: CDR1 SGHKS, CDR2 YYEKEE (reference sequence). V was shortened by 0 bases and J by 4 bases, with 7 bases between the two germline ends. Based on the CDR3 plus reference TRBV5-5 and TRBJ1-1, the full variable domain is DAGVTQSPTHLIKTRGQQVTLRCSPISGHKSVSWYQQVLGQGPQFIFQYYEKEERGRGNFPDRFSARQFPNYSSELNVNALLLGDSALYLCASSLGWSTEAFFGQGTRLTVV.

This clonotype was counted only a few times. V usage is TRBV6-5 and J usage is TRBJ2-4, with 7 bases matching TRBD2. The CDR3 covers 16 residues. Per the germline V gene, CDR1 is MNHEY and CDR2 is SVGAGI. J gave up 1 base and V 2 bases, and 5 bases lay outside the gene matches. The CDR3 DNA follows: TGTGCCAGCAGTTACGGGGGGAGGGCTGCCAAAAACATTCAGTACTTC. Its protein is CASSYGGRAAKNIQYF.

This clonotype was counted between two and nine times. V gene TRBV7-9 combines with J gene TRBJ2-7, with D uncertain. Germline assignment: CDR1 SEHNR and CDR2 FQNEAQ (reference sequence). The CDR3 runs 15 residues. The V end was cut by 2 bases, the J end by 1 base, with 12 bases between. CDR3 nucleotide sequence: TGTGCCAGCAGCTTAAAAGACGCCGTATCCTACGAGCAGTACTTC. Its protein is CASSLKDAVSYEQYF.

The sample holds a few counts of this clonotype. The junction does not match germline at one end; this may be a read error. The rearrangement joins TRBV2 to TRBJ2-1; the match to TRBD1 covers 7 bases. From germline, CDR1 is SNHLY and CDR2 FYNNEI. The CDR3 sequence is 16 residues long. This chain's CDR3 is CASREEAGGSYNEQFF. As DNA, the CDR3 is TGTGCCAGCAGGGAAGAGGCAGGGGGATCCTACAATGAGCAGTTCTTC.

J is TRBJ1-2 and V is TRBV20-1, with a weak D call TRBD1 (5 bases). The CDR3 totals 14 residues. The germline CDR1 and CDR2 sequences are DFQATT and SNEGSKA (reference sequence). The V and J ends lost 1 base and 3 bases respectively, with 12 bases between them. The DNA for the CDR3 is TGCAGTGCTAGAGTAGGGGACGGGTACTATGGCTACACCTTC. Encoded protein: CSARVGDGYYGYTF.

The chain carries TRBV25-1 and TRBJ2-3, with D tentatively TRBD2 (6 bases). The CDR3 sequence is 14 residues long. V was shortened by 6 bases and J by 5 bases, with 15 bases between the two germline ends. Germline CDR1 MGHDK, CDR2 SYGVNS. The CDR3 region is CASRQKGAGDTQYF. CDR3 in DNA: TGTGCCAGCAGGCAGAAGGGAGCGGGAGATACGCAGTATTTT.